A selection of T cell receptor beta chains follows, all from one sample in a study of shared clonotypes between healthy human individuals. The assay was immunoSEQ multiplex PCR, and TCRdb's table has in-frame clones only and misses some. The sample includes roughly 550,000 clones, roughly 96% of them seen just once. Sequenced sample: naive CD8+ T cells sorted from blood. These receptor sequences come from a woman aged 25 to 39 in good health. Both conserved end residues are part of each CDR3. The order of the fields is V gene, D gene, clone size, J gene, CDR3 protein, CDR3 DNA. A D gene is named only where the DNA matches it firmly. Clone size is stated in some rows and not others, as once, few, many or a class when expanded.

TRBV23-1	TRBD2	NA	TRBJ2-5	CASSPNGGDSGETQYF	TGCGCCAGCAGCCCTAACGGGGGGGATTCCGGAGAGACCCAGTACTTC
TRBV6-5	TRBD1	NA	TRBJ1-3	CASQGAISGNTIYF	TGTGCCAGCCAGGGGGCAATCTCTGGAAACACCATATATTTT
TRBV25-1	NA	NA	TRBJ2-7	CASTSLREQYF	TGTGCCAGCACTAGTCTCCGCGAGCAGTACTTC
TRBV7-2	NA	NA	TRBJ2-7	CASSPISYEQYF	TGTGCCAGCAGCCCGATCTCCTACGAGCAGTACTTC
TRBV5-6	NA	NA	TRBJ2-7	CASSLVGEGARAYEQYF	TGTGCCAGCAGCTTGGTGGGGGAGGGGGCGCGGGCCTACGAGCAGTACTTC
TRBV9	NA	NA	TRBJ2-3	CASSVGRFGTDTQYF	TGTGCCAGCAGCGTAGGTAGGTTTGGCACAGATACGCAGTATTTT
TRBV6-1	TRBD1	NA	TRBJ1-2	CASSEARLRDRAQGYTF	TGTGCCAGCAGTGAAGCGAGACTCCGGGACAGGGCTCAAGGCTACACCTTC
TRBV6-1	NA	NA	TRBJ2-7	CASSAQTATLLVEQYF	TGTGCCAGCAGTGCCCAGACAGCGACCCTCCTCGTCGAGCAGTACTTC
TRBV2	TRBD2	many	TRBJ2-7	CASSERGGSYEQYF	TGTGCCAGCAGTGAACGGGGGGGCTCCTACGAGCAGTACTTC
TRBV7-9	NA	NA	TRBJ2-3	CASSLALRGTQYF	TGTGCCAGCAGCTTAGCGCTTAGGGGTACGCAGTATTTT
TRBV4-1	TRBD1	NA	TRBJ2-7	CASSQGQGHYEQYF	TGCGCCAGCAGCCAAGGACAGGGTCACTACGAGCAGTACTTC
TRBV4-1	NA	NA	TRBJ2-7	CASSQDWDGSSYEQYF	TGCGCCAGCAGCCAAGATTGGGACGGAAGCTCCTACGAGCAGTACTTC
TRBV11-2	NA	NA	TRBJ2-1	CASSPGSRGNEQFF	TGTGCCAGCAGTCCCGGGTCCCGGGGCAATGAGCAGTTCTTC
TRBV5-4	TRBD2	once	TRBJ2-1	CATFSGRALDEQFF	TGTGCCACCTTTAGCGGGAGGGCGTTAGATGAGCAGTTCTTC
TRBV9	TRBD1	NA	TRBJ2-2	CASSPHAGQGGFVGLFF	TGTGCCAGCAGCCCCCATGCGGGACAGGGGGGGTTCGTCGGGCTGTTTTTT
TRBV19	NA	NA	TRBJ1-3	CASSMDRQGFSGNTIYF	TGTGCCAGTAGTATGGACCGGCAGGGTTTCTCTGGAAACACCATATATTTT
TRBV6-4	NA	NA	TRBJ2-1	CASSEIYENSYNEQFF	TGTGCCAGCAGTGAGATTTACGAAAACTCCTACAATGAGCAGTTCTTC
TRBV29-1	NA	NA	TRBJ2-7	CSVRQDSYEQYF	TGCAGCGTCCGACAGGATTCCTACGAGCAGTACTTC
TRBV11-2	TRBD2	NA	TRBJ2-5	CASSLLSGSPLETQYF	TGTGCCAGCAGCTTATTAAGCGGGAGCCCTCTTGAGACCCAGTACTTC
TRBV19	TRBD1	NA	TRBJ2-7	CASSPQGTGEGEQYF	TGTGCCAGTAGCCCGCAAGGGACAGGGGAAGGCGAGCAGTACTTC
TRBV7-9	NA	NA	TRBJ2-2	CASSVPGGELFF	TGTGCCAGCAGCGTCCCGGGCGGGGAGCTGTTTTTT
TRBV6-5	NA	NA	TRBJ1-1	CASSYSWESTEAFF	TGTGCCAGCAGTTACTCGTGGGAGAGCACTGAAGCTTTCTTT
TRBV15	NA	NA	TRBJ2-6	CATSAERAGANVLTF	TGTGCCACCAGCGCTGAACGGGCTGGGGCCAACGTCCTGACTTTC
TRBV28	TRBD2	NA	TRBJ2-7	CASSPPRGREGLYEQYF	TGTGCCAGCAGTCCGCCTCGAGGGCGGGAGGGCCTCTACGAGCAGTACTTC
TRBV13	NA	NA	TRBJ1-3	CASSLHTNPTGNTIYF	TGTGCCAGCAGCCTCCACACAAACCCCACTGGAAACACCATATATTTT
TRBV5-6	NA	NA	TRBJ1-2	CASSLEGFIYGYTF	TGTGCCAGCAGCTTGGAGGGATTTATCTATGGCTACACCTTC
TRBV5-6	NA	NA	TRBJ2-7	CASSSDAYEQYF	TGTGCCAGCAGCTCAGATGCCTACGAGCAGTACTTC
TRBV6-5	NA	NA	TRBJ2-7	CASSSGTLTPYEQYF	TGTGCCAGCAGTTCCGGGACCCTTACCCCTTACGAGCAGTACTTC
TRBV4-1	NA	NA	TRBJ2-3	CASSQVGTDTQYF	TGCGCCAGCAGCCAAGTCGGCACAGATACGCAGTATTTT
TRBV9	NA	NA	TRBJ1-2	CASSSGGFSYGYTF	TGTGCCAGCAGCTCGGGAGGGTTTTCCTATGGCTACACCTTC
TRBV5-8	NA	NA	TRBJ2-2	CASSLRLNTGELFF	TGTGCCAGCAGCTTAAGACTGAACACCGGGGAGCTGTTTTTT
TRBV27	NA	once	TRBJ2-1	CASSLHAPPKTYNEQFF	TGTGCCAGCAGTTTACACGCGCCCCCCAAAACCTACAATGAGCAGTTCTTC
TRBV6-5	NA	once	TRBJ1-2	CASSYSPGRIGYTF	TGTGCCAGCAGTTACTCGCCAGGGAGGATAGGCTACACCTTC
TRBV29-1	NA	NA	TRBJ1-1	CSVVMSNTEAFF	TGCAGCGTTGTGATGAGTAACACTGAAGCTTTCTTT
TRBV28	NA	NA	TRBJ2-1	CASNLPQGGPYNEQFF	TGTGCCAGCAACCTACCCCAGGGTGGACCCTACAATGAGCAGTTCTTC
TRBV9	NA	few	TRBJ1-1	CASSVVLRGPGEAFF	TGTGCCAGCAGCGTAGTTCTCAGGGGTCCTGGTGAAGCTTTCTTT
TRBV28	NA	NA	TRBJ1-1	CASRYATEAFF	TGTGCCAGCCGGTATGCCACTGAAGCTTTCTTT
TRBV7-5	NA	NA	TRBJ2-7	CASSPDNEQYF	TGTGCCAGCAGCCCTGACAACGAGCAGTACTTC
TRBV2	NA	once	TRBJ2-3	CASRGRTTAGDTQYF	TGTGCCAGCAGGGGCAGGACCACCGCGGGAGATACGCAGTATTTT
TRBV6-5	NA	NA	TRBJ2-7	CASRRGPGEQYF	TGTGCCAGCAGGCGGGGGCCTGGGGAGCAGTACTTC
TRBV29-1	NA	NA	TRBJ2-5	CSVEGGGQETQYF	TGCAGCGTAGAAGGTGGGGGCCAAGAGACCCAGTACTTC
TRBV6-5	NA	NA	TRBJ2-1	CASSYSGSNEQFF	TGTGCCAGCAGTTACTCCGGTTCCAATGAGCAGTTCTTC